This TCR beta chain was found in a study of post-analysis software for immune sequencing data. On this clonotype: The antigen remains undetermined.

Findings of the study overall: With F measure, samples from one preparation batch clustered together strongly. Significantly lower normalized Chao1 diversity was seen in multiple sclerosis patients than in controls. Controls showed lower frequencies than patients for several TRBV segments, and TRBV5-6, TRBV5-1 and TRBV20-1 were among these.

Unique molecular identifiers tagged the TCR beta cDNA libraries. TCRdb ran MiXCR on the PCR reads and lists one entry per CDR3 protein. Of roughly 580,000 distinct CDR3 sequences in the sample, 44% were seen once. There are 16 residues in the CDR3. V shed 4 bases and J 2 bases; nucleotides not matched to a gene: 7. The rearrangement uses TRBV12-3 or TRBV12-4 and TRBJ2-1; 8 nucleotides match TRBD1. Sequences were obtained from blood. The TCR was taken from a girl aged 5-17 years with multiple sclerosis. CDR3 region: CASSSTGTGAYNEQFF. The CDR3 DNA reads as TGTGCCAGCAGTTCAACCGGGACAGGAGCCTACAATGAGCAGTTCTTC.